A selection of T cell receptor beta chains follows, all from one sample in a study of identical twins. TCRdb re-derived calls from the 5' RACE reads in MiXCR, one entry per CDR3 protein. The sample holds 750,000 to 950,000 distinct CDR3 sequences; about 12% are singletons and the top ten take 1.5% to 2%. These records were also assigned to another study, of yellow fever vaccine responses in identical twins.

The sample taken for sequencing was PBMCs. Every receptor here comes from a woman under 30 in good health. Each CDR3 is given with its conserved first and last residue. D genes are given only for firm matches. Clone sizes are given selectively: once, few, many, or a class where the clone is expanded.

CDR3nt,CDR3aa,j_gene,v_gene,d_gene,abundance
TGTGCCAGCAGCCATGTGCCGGGACCCACCTCCGAGCAGTACTTC,CASSHVPGPTSEQYF,TRBJ2-7,TRBV14,NA,NA
TGCGCCAGCAGTGAGCAAAGAGGGTCCTATGGCTACACCTTC,CASSEQRGSYGYTF,TRBJ1-2,TRBV10-2,NA,few
TGTGCCAGCAGCTCCGTTCCGGAGCGGGGAACCTACGAGCAGTACTTC,CASSSVPERGTYEQYF,TRBJ2-7,TRBV7-9,TRBD2,few
TGTGCCACCAGCAGTCTTACCGTGGGACTAGCGGGGAAAGAGACCCAGTACTTC,CATSSLTVGLAGKETQYF,TRBJ2-5,TRBV15,TRBD2,NA
TGCAGTGCATCGCAAGGGGGAAGGGGCTACACCTTC,CSASQGGRGYTF,TRBJ1-2,TRBV20-1,NA,few
TGTGCCATCAGTAACCGGGACAGGAACAATGAGCAGTTCTTC,CAISNRDRNNEQFF,TRBJ2-1,TRBV10-3,TRBD1,few
TGTGCCAGTAGTATCCAGCACTCCTACGAGCAGTACTTC,CASSIQHSYEQYF,TRBJ2-7,TRBV19,NA,few
TGTGCCAGCAGTTACACCTCCGGGACCCCATACGAGCAGTACTTC,CASSYTSGTPYEQYF,TRBJ2-7,TRBV6-5,NA,many
TGCAGTGCTAGAGATGCGCGGACACCTCTCTCCTACGAGCAGTACTTC,CSARDARTPLSYEQYF,TRBJ2-7,TRBV20-1,NA,few
TGTGCCAGCACCTGGGTACCGTCCTCTGGAAACACCATATATTTT,CASTWVPSSGNTIYF,TRBJ1-3,TRBV12-3/TRBV12-4,NA,few
TGCGCCAGCAGCCCCGGAGGGAGGGAAGCAGATACGCAGTATTTT,CASSPGGREADTQYF,TRBJ2-3,TRBV5-1,TRBD2,few
TGTGCCAGCAGCCCAAAAAAACTAGCGGGAGTATCCCACAATGAGCAGTTCTTC,CASSPKKLAGVSHNEQFF,TRBJ2-1,TRBV5-6,TRBD2,NA
TGTGCCAGCAGCGTAGGGGGTAGCGGGATATACGAGCAGTACTTC,CASSVGGSGIYEQYF,TRBJ2-7,TRBV9,TRBD2,once
TGCAGTGCTAGCGCCGGGACTAGCGGGGGGTGGGAGACCCAGTACTTC,CSASAGTSGGWETQYF,TRBJ2-5,TRBV20-1,TRBD2,NA
TGCAGCGTTGAAACCAGCGGATCCTACGAGCAGTACTTC,CSVETSGSYEQYF,TRBJ2-7,TRBV29-1,NA,many
TGCGCCAGCAGCTTGATCACGGGCCGGGTCGAGCAGTACTTC,CASSLITGRVEQYF,TRBJ2-7,TRBV5-1,NA,many
TGTGCCAGCAGCCACGCAGTAGGGGAGCTGTTTTTT,CASSHAVGELFF,TRBJ2-2,TRBV12-3/TRBV12-4,NA,NA
TGTGCCAGCAGCTTAGAAGCTAGCGGGAGTAGGTACGAGCAGTACTTC,CASSLEASGSRYEQYF,TRBJ2-7,TRBV7-9,TRBD2,NA
TGCAGTGCTAGAGCAATCAACAGGGATAATGGCTACACCTTC,CSARAINRDNGYTF,TRBJ1-2,TRBV20-1,NA,NA
TGTGCCAGCAGCATGCGGCCTAGCGGACTACAGGGTGAGCAGTTCTTC,CASSMRPSGLQGEQFF,TRBJ2-1,TRBV12-3/TRBV12-4,NA,NA
TGTGCCAGCAGCGTCGGACTTCCCGATGAGCAGTTCTTC,CASSVGLPDEQFF,TRBJ2-1,TRBV9,NA,many
TGCTGCGCTAGAAACCCGCTAGCGGGTAACACAGATACGCAGTATTTT,CCARNPLAGNTDTQYF,TRBJ2-3,TRBV20-1,TRBD2,NA
TGTGCCAGCAGCCAGGGGGGACTACTCGATGAGCAGTTCTTC,CASSQGGLLDEQFF,TRBJ2-1,TRBV4-2,TRBD2,few
TGCGCCAGCAGCAATAAAATCGAGAGCAGGAACACCGGGGAGCTGTTTTTT,CASSNKIESRNTGELFF,TRBJ2-2,TRBV5-1,NA,NA
TGTGCTAGTGGTGTGGGACAGTACAATGAGCAGTTCTTC,CASGVGQYNEQFF,TRBJ2-1,TRBV12-5,TRBD1,NA
TGTGCCAGCAGCCAAGGGATGGGGAACACCGGGGAGCTGTTTTTT,CASSQGMGNTGELFF,TRBJ2-2,TRBV3-1,NA,few
TGTGCCAGCAGTCCCGGGACAGTCGCCTCCCGGCTCCACTTT,CASSPGTVASRLHF,TRBJ1-6,TRBV7-6,TRBD1,NA
TGTGCCAGCAGCTTGGGACAGTCCTTAACCTACGAGCAGTACTTC,CASSLGQSLTYEQYF,TRBJ2-7,TRBV12-3/TRBV12-4,TRBD1,many
TGTGCCAGCAGTTCGGCGGGGACACCCCTCCACTTT,CASSSAGTPLHF,TRBJ1-6,TRBV27,NA,NA
TGTGCCATCAGTGAGTCGGGACAGGGGGGCCCAGATACGCAGTATTTT,CAISESGQGGPDTQYF,TRBJ2-3,TRBV10-3,TRBD1,many
TGTGCCATCAGCGGAGGACAGGCATACGAGCAGTACTTC,CAISGGQAYEQYF,TRBJ2-7,TRBV10-3,TRBD1,NA
TGCGCCAGCAGAGGAGGGGAAGAAGCCGGGGAGCTGTTTTTT,CASRGGEEAGELFF,TRBJ2-2,TRBV5-1,NA,few
TGTGCCAGCAGTTTACCCATAGCGGGAGCCCCCACAGATACGCAGTATTTT,CASSLPIAGAPTDTQYF,TRBJ2-3,TRBV12-3/TRBV12-4,TRBD2,few
TGTGCCAGCAGGAACGGACTAGCGGGGGGTCAACTAGCCAAAAACATTCAGTACTTC,CASRNGLAGGQLAKNIQYF,TRBJ2-4,TRBV2,TRBD2,few
TGTGCCAGCAGTCTCACACCGGGAGATACGCAGTATTTT,CASSLTPGDTQYF,TRBJ2-3,TRBV28,NA,NA
TGTGCCATCAGTGAGTTGGGACTAGCCAATGAGCAGTTCTTC,CAISELGLANEQFF,TRBJ2-1,TRBV10-3,TRBD2,few
TGTGCCAGCAGCCTTAGGGACGTTGGGAATGAGCAGTTCTTC,CASSLRDVGNEQFF,TRBJ2-1,TRBV7-9,NA,NA
TGCGCCAGCAGGCTACTTCGTCGAGACCTGAACACTGAAGCTTTCTTT,CASRLLRRDLNTEAFF,TRBJ1-1,TRBV5-1,NA,few
TGCAGCGTTGGACGGAACACTGAAGCTTTCTTT,CSVGRNTEAFF,TRBJ1-1,TRBV29-1,NA,many
TGTGCCAGCTCACCACCGGTGGGCGAGAGCACAGATACGCAGTATTTT,CASSPPVGESTDTQYF,TRBJ2-3,TRBV18,NA,NA
TGTGCCAGCAGCCAAGCGTCAGCTTCCTACGAGCAGTACTTC,CASSQASASYEQYF,TRBJ2-7,TRBV4-1,NA,many
TGCAGTGCCCCGACTAGGGGTGAGCAGTTCTTC,CSAPTRGEQFF,TRBJ2-1,TRBV20-1,NA,few
TGCAGTGCTGAAACAGGGGGGTTCTACGAGCAGTACTTC,CSAETGGFYEQYF,TRBJ2-7,TRBV20-1,TRBD1,few
TGCAGTGCTAGTGCCCGGGACAGGGGGGTTCAGCCCCAGCATTTT,CSASARDRGVQPQHF,TRBJ1-5,TRBV20-1,TRBD1,many
TGTGCCAGCAGTTACCCTAGACAGGACGGGGGCACAGATACGCAGTATTTT,CASSYPRQDGGTDTQYF,TRBJ2-3,TRBV6-2/TRBV6-3,NA,few
TGTGCCAGCAGTTCCATGGACAGGGGGGGGGAGCAGTACTTC,CASSSMDRGGEQYF,TRBJ2-7,TRBV12-3/TRBV12-4,TRBD1,NA
TGTGCCAGCAGTTACACCCTAGGGACGGTTGGGGGGACCCAGTACTTC,CASSYTLGTVGGTQYF,TRBJ2-5,TRBV6-5,NA,few
TGTGCCAGCAGTCCTAATTGGGAGGGAGGTTACGAGCAGTACTTC,CASSPNWEGGYEQYF,TRBJ2-7,TRBV27,TRBD2,few
TGTGCCAGCAGTTACGGTGGGGGTTCGAACACCGGGGAGCTGTTTTTT,CASSYGGGSNTGELFF,TRBJ2-2,TRBV6-2/TRBV6-3,NA,NA